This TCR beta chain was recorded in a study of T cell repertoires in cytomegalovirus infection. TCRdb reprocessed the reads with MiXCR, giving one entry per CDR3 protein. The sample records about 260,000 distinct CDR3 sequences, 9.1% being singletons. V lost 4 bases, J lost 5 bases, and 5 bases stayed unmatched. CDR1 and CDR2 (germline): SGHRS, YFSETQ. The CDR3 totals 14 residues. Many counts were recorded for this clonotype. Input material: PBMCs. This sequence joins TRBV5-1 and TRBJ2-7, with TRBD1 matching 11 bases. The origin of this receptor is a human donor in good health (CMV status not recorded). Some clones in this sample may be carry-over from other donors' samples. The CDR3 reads CASSPRGQGDEQYF. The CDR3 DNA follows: TGCGCCAGCAGCCCTAGGGGACAGGGGGACGAGCAGTACTTC.